This TCR beta chain was identified in a study of blood T cell repertoires in COVID-19. Study in general: Specimens from acute and convalescent COVID-19 originated in the United States, Italy and Spain. PBMCs, B-cell-depleted T cells, or T cells were the source of the cDNA or gDNA that made up the material.

Original analysis: Scientists estimated how many nucleated cells there were by amplifying reference gene primers. The method was immunoSEQ multiplex PCR; TCRdb's version includes in-frame clones alone and lacks a portion of them. V and J calls and clone size are copied from that table; D and trimming were computed from the DNA. Of about 380,000 clones listed, 81% are singletons. The sequence was obtained from a human donor with acute or convalescent COVID-19. The donor label of this sample is uncertain. The sequenced sample was peripheral blood.

In DNA form, the CDR3 reads TGTGCCAGCAGTCGGCGTGGGGCCGGCCCCGGGGAGCTGTTTTTT. Protein product: CASSRRGAGPGELFF. The chain employs TRBV2 and TRBJ2-2; perhaps TRBD1 as D (5 bases). Trimming stripped 5 bases from V and 6 bases from J, with 16 bases between. This CDR3 has 15 residues. CDR1 SNHLY and CDR2 FYNNEI come from the germline V gene.